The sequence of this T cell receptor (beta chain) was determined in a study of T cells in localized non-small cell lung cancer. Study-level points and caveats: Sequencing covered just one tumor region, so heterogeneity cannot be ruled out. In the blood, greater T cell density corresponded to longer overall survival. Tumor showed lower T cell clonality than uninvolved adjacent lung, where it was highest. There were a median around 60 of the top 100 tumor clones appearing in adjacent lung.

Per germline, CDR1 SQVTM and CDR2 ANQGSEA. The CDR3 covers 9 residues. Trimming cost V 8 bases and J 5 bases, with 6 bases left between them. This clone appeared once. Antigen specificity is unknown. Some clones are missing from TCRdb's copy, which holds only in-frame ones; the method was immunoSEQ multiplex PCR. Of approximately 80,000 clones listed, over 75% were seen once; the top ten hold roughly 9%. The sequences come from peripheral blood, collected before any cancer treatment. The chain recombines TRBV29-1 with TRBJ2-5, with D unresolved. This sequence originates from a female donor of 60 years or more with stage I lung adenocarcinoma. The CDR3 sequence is CSPSETQYF. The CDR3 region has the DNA TGCAGCCCGTCGGAGACCCAGTACTTC.